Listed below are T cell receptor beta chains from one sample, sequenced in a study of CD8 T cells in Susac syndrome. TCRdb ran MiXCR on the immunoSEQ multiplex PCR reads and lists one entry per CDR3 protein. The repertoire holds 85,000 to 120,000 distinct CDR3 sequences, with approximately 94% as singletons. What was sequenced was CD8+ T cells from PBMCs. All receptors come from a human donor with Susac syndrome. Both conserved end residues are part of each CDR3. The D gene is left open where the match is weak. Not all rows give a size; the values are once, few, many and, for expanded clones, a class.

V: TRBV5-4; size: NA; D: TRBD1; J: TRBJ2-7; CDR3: CASSLTMTGFEQYF; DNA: TGCGCCAGCAGCCTCACTATGACAGGGTTCGAGCAGTACTTC
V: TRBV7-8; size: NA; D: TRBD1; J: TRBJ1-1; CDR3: CASLPGQGWTEAFF; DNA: TGTGCCAGCTTGCCGGGACAGGGGTGGACTGAAGCTTTCTTT
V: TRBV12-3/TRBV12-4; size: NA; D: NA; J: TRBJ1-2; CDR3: CASSLGWGARGYTF; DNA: TGTGCCAGCAGTTTGGGGTGGGGGGCGCGTGGCTACACCTTC
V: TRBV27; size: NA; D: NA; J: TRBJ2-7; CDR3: CASSFSTAFEQYF; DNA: TGTGCCAGCAGTTTCTCCACAGCCTTTGAGCAGTACTTC
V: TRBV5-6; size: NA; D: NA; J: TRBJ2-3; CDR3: CASSFGSADTQYF; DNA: TGTGCCAGCAGCTTTGGGTCCGCAGATACGCAGTATTTT
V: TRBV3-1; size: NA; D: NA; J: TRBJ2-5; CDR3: CASSPRGPAPQETQYF; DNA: TGTGCCAGCAGCCCTCGAGGACCAGCGCCCCAAGAGACCCAGTACTTC
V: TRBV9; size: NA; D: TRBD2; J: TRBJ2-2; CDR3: CASSGRSLAGFTGELFF; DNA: TGTGCCAGCAGCGGACGTAGTCTAGCGGGGTTCACCGGGGAGCTGTTTTTT
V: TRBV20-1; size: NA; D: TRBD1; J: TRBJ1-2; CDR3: CSATAGTGGEGNYGYTF; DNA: TGCAGTGCTACGGCCGGGACAGGGGGCGAAGGGAACTATGGCTACACCTTC
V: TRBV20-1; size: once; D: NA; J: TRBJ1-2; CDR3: CSAREQGSSGYTF; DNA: TGCAGTGCTAGGGAACAGGGCAGCTCTGGCTACACCTTC
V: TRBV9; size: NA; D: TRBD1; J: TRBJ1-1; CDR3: CASRSGTGNTEAFF; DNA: TGTGCCAGCAGATCCGGGACAGGGAACACTGAAGCTTTCTTT
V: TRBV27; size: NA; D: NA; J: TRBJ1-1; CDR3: CASSLDSWGTEAFF; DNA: TGTGCCAGCAGTCTGGACAGCTGGGGCACTGAAGCTTTCTTT
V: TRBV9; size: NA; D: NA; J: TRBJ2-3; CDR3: CASSPSGPPRDTQYF; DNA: TGTGCCAGCAGCCCCTCCGGACCCCCGCGAGATACGCAGTATTTT
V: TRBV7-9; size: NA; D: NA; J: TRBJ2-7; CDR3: CASSLVDSSYEQYF; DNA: TGTGCCAGCAGCTTAGTGGACAGCAGTTACGAGCAGTACTTC
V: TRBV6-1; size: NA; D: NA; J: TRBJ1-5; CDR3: CASRGPNGQPQHF; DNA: TGTGCCAGCAGAGGACCCAATGGACAGCCCCAGCATTTT
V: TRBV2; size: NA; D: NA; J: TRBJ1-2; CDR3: CASSEARVRGYGYTF; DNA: TGTGCCAGCAGTGAAGCCAGGGTACGGGGCTATGGCTACACCTTC
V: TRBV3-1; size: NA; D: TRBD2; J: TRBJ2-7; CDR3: CASSQDWRGTSYEQYF; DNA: TGTGCCAGCAGCCAAGATTGGCGGGGGACCTCCTACGAGCAGTACTTC
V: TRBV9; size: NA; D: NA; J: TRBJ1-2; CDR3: CASSVGGQTYGYTF; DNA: TGTGCCAGCAGCGTAGGAGGACAAACCTATGGCTACACCTTC
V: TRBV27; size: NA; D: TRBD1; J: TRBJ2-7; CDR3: CASSLTLGQVSYEQYF; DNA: TGTGCCAGCAGTTTAACCCTGGGACAGGTTTCCTACGAGCAGTACTTC
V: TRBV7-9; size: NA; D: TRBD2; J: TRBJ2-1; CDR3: CASSFGGIYNEQFF; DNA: TGTGCCAGCAGCTTCGGGGGGATCTACAATGAGCAGTTCTTC
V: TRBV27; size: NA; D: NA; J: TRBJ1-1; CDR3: CASSLSTGSPEAFF; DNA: TGTGCCAGCAGTTTATCCACAGGGAGTCCTGAAGCTTTCTTT
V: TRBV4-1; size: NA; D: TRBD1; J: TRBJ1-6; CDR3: CASSPGTGRPLHF; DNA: TGCGCCAGCAGCCCGGGGACAGGGAGGCCCCTCCACTTT
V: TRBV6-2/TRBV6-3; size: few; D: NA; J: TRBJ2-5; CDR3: CASSSAQETQYF; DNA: TGTGCCAGCAGTTCGGCTCAAGAGACCCAGTACTTC
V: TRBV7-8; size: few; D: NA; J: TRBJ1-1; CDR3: CASSLVRGEAFF; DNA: TGTGCCAGCAGCTTAGTACGGGGGGAAGCTTTCTTT
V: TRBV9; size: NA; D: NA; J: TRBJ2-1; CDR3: CASSVATGAGPNEQFF; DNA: TGTGCCAGCAGCGTAGCTACGGGGGCAGGGCCCAATGAGCAGTTCTTC
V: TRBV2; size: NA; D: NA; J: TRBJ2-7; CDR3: CASGFSYEQYF; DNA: TGTGCCAGCGGATTCTCCTACGAGCAGTACTTC
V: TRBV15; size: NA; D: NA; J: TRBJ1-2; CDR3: CATSDRSFSYGYTF; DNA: TGTGCCACCTCTGACAGGTCATTCTCCTATGGCTACACCTTC
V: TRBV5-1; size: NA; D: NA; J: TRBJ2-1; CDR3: CASSLGTENNEQFF; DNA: TGCGCCAGCAGCTTGGGGACAGAGAACAATGAGCAGTTCTTC
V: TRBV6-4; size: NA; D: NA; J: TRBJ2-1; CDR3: CASSVSGGTGEQFF; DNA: TGTGCCAGCAGTGTTTCCGGGGGCACAGGAGAGCAGTTCTTC
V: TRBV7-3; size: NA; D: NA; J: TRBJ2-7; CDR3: CASSPHPFAEQYF; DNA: TGTGCCAGCAGCCCGCACCCCTTCGCCGAGCAGTACTTC
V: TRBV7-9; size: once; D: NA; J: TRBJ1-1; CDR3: CASSSPVDTEAFF; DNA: TGTGCCAGCAGCTCCCCGGTAGACACTGAAGCTTTCTTT
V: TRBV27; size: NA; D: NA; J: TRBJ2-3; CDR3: CASSIDPDTQYF; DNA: TGTGCCAGCAGTATCGATCCAGATACGCAGTATTTT
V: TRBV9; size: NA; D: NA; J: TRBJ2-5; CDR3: CASRSSVDETQYF; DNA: TGTGCCAGCAGGAGTAGCGTAGACGAGACCCAGTACTTC
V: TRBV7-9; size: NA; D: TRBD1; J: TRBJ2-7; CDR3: CASSLEAGGAYEQYF; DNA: TGTGCCAGCAGCTTAGAGGCAGGGGGCGCGTACGAGCAGTACTTC
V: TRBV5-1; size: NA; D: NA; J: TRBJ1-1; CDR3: CASSGGLTNTEAFF; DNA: TGCGCCAGCAGCGGGGGGCTCACGAACACTGAAGCTTTCTTT
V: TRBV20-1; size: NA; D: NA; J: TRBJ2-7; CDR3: CSAPKDGIYEQYF; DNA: TGCAGTGCGCCGAAGGACGGAATCTACGAGCAGTACTTC
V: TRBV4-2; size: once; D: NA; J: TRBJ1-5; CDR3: CASSQDPTGLNQPQHF; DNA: TGTGCCAGCAGCCAAGACCCTACAGGGCTGAATCAGCCCCAGCATTTT
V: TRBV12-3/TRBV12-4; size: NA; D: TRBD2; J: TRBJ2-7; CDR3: CASSLAASASGVREQYF; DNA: TGTGCCAGCAGTTTAGCCGCCTCCGCTAGCGGGGTGCGAGAGCAGTACTTC
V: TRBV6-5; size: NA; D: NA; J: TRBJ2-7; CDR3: CASSYSSTLYEQYF; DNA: TGTGCCAGCAGTTACTCGAGCACTCTCTACGAGCAGTACTTC
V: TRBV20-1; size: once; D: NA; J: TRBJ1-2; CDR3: CSAHHEGYGYTF; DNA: TGCAGTGCCCACCACGAGGGCTATGGCTACACCTTC
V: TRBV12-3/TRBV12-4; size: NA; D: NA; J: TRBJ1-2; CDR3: CASSSGPWGGDGYTF; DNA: TGTGCCAGCAGTTCCGGACCCTGGGGGGGCGATGGCTACACCTTC
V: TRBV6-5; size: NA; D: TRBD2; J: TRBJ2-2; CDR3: CASSVSGGAAGELFF; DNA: TGTGCCAGCAGCGTTAGCGGGGGGGCCGCGGGGGAGCTGTTTTTT
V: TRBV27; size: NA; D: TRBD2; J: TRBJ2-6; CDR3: CASSWEGSGANVLTF; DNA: TGTGCCAGCAGTTGGGAGGGCTCTGGGGCCAACGTCCTGACTTTC
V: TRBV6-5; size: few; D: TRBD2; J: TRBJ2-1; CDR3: CASSLSRGGLNEQFF; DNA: TGTGCCAGCAGTTTATCCCGGGGGGGCCTTAATGAGCAGTTCTTC
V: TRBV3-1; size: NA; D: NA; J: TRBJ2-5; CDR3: CASSPLGQETQYF; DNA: TGTGCCAGCAGCCCCTTGGGGCAAGAGACCCAGTACTTC
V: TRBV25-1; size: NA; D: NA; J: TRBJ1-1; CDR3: CASRTEVEAFF; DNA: TGTGCCAGCAGGACCGAAGTAGAAGCTTTCTTT
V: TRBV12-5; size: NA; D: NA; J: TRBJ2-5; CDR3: CASGLMETQYF; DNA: TGTGCTAGTGGTTTGATGGAGACCCAGTACTTC
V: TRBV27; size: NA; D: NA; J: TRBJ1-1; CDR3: CASSLGVAFF; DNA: TGTGCCAGCAGTTTAGGTGTAGCTTTCTTT
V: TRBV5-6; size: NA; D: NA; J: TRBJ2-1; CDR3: CASSLAVEQFF; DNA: TGTGCCAGCAGCTTGGCTGTTGAGCAGTTCTTC
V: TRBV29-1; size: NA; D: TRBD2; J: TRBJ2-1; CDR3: CSVEGWRGDVSYNEQFF; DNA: TGCAGCGTTGAGGGGTGGCGGGGGGACGTGTCCTACAATGAGCAGTTCTTC
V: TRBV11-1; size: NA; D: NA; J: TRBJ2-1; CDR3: CASSHREVQYNEQFF; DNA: TGTGCCAGCAGCCACAGGGAGGTCCAGTACAATGAGCAGTTCTTC
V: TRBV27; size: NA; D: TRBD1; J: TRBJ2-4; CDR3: CASTGTGENIQYF; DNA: TGTGCCAGCACCGGGACAGGAGAAAACATTCAGTACTTC
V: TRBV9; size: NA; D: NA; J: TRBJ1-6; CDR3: CASSVGGAWSSPLHF; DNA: TGTGCCAGCAGCGTAGGGGGCGCTTGGAGTTCACCCCTCCACTTT
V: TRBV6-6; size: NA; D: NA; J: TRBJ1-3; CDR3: CASSYSPHVSGNTIYF; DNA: TGTGCCAGCAGTTACTCGCCCCATGTGAGTGGGAACACCATATATTTT
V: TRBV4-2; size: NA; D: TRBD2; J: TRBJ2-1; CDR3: CASSQESSAGRNEQFF; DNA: TGTGCCAGCAGCCAAGAAAGTTCAGCGGGGCGGAATGAGCAGTTCTTC
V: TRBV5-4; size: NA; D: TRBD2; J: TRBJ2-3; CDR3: CASSLTGLVTDTQYF; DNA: TGTGCCAGCAGCTTGACCGGACTAGTAACAGATACGCAGTATTTT
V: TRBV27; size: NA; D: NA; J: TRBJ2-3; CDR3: CASSWSWQASTDTQYF; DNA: TGTGCCAGCAGTTGGAGCTGGCAGGCAAGCACAGATACGCAGTATTTT
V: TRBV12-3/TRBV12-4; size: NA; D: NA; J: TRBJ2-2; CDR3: CASTDLTGELFF; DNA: TGTGCCAGCACAGACCTCACCGGGGAGCTGTTTTTT
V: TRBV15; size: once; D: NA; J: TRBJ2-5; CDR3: CATSRTRGQETQYF; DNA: TGTGCCACCAGCAGGACTAGGGGCCAAGAGACCCAGTACTTC
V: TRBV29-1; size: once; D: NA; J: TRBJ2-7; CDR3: CSAGTTTHEQYF; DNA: TGCAGCGCCGGGACCACGACGCACGAGCAGTACTTC